The 27 T cell receptor beta chains below all came from one sample that was sequenced in a study of blood T cell repertoires in COVID-19. This table comes from immunoSEQ multiplex PCR, and its TCRdb copy is limited to in-frame clones, with some not included. The table lists around 250,000 clones, about 85% of them singletons. The sample consisted of peripheral blood. The receptors come from a man aged 30-40 years who had recovered from COVID-19.

The chain recombines TRBV29-1 with TRBJ2-1; 7 nucleotides line up with TRBD1. Trimming took 3 bases from V and 2 from J; bases not matched to a gene: 16. This CDR3 has 18 residues. Germline values: CDR1 SQVTM, CDR2 ANQGSEA. Written as DNA, the CDR3 is TGCAGCGTTGATAGTTCGGGACAGCCTTTCAGCCCCTACAATGAGCAGTTCTTC. This sequence encodes CSVDSSGQPFSPYNEQFF.

The chain links TRBV3-1 (or the pseudogene TRBV3-2) to TRBJ1-2; possible D gene TRBD1, 5 bases. CDR1 LGHDT and CDR2 YNNKEL come from the germline V gene (reference sequence). The CDR3 consists of 14 residues. The ends were cut back, 3 bases at V and 4 bases at J, with 12 bases in the middle. The CDR3 coding sequence is TGTGCCAGCAGCCATTGGGACTCCTTCTATGGCTACACCTTC. Residues: CASSHWDSFYGYTF.

The chain recombines TRBV9 with TRBJ2-5; D is possibly TRBD1 (6 bases). Germline assignment: CDR1 SGDLS and CDR2 YYNGEE. V shed 0 bases and J shed 4 bases, with 16 bases lying between them. The length of the CDR3 is 16 residues. The CDR3, as DNA: TGTGCCAGCAGCGTAGCAGGCAGGGGAGAAGGAGAGACCCAGTACTTC. Its protein product is CASSVAGRGEGETQYF.

The rearrangement uses TRBV2 and TRBJ1-1; D is unresolved. V was pared by 10 bases and J by 3 bases, with 12 bases between. Looked up from germline, CDR1 is SNHLY and CDR2 is FYNNEI. The CDR3 loop spans 12 amino acids. CDR3 DNA sequence: TGTGCCATCAAAATTCGGGACACTGAAGCTTTCTTT. It is translated as CAIKIRDTEAFF.

This clone has a handful of counts. The chain recombines TRBV3-1 (or the pseudogene TRBV3-2) with TRBJ2-7, with 9 bases lining up with TRBD1. Germline CDR1 LGHDT, CDR2 YNNKEL (reference sequence). The CDR3 has 16 residues. Trimming at V came to 1 base and at J to 2 bases, leaving 6 bases not matched to a gene. The CDR3 DNA follows: TGTGCCAGCAGCCAAGGGACAGGGGTCCCTACCTACGAGCAGTACTTC. Protein: CASSQGTGVPTYEQYF.

The chain joins TRBV5-1 to TRBJ1-3; no definite D call. This CDR3 is built from 14 residues. From germline, CDR1 is SGHRS and CDR2 YFSETQ. V was clipped by 2 bases and J by 4 bases, with 10 bases between them. CDR3 nucleotide sequence: TGCGCCAGCAGCTTCGGGGAGAGAGGAAACACCATATATTTT. This sequence encodes CASSFGERGNTIYF. Supplemented by reference TRBV5-1 and TRBJ1-3, the full variable domain reads KAGVTQTPRYLIKTRGQQVTLSCSPISGHRSVSWYQQTPGQGLQFLFEYFSETQRNKGNFPGRFSGRQFSNSRSEMNVSTLELGDSALYLCASSFGERGNTIYFGEGSWLTVV.

The V gene is TRBV6-5, the J gene TRBJ1-2; possible D gene TRBD1, 6 bases. Per germline, CDR1 MNHEY and CDR2 SVGAGI. The CDR3 has 15 amino acids. Trimming took off 6 bases at V and 6 bases at J, with 20 bases between the two ends. DNA for the CDR3: TGTGCCAGCAGCGCAACTTGGGACATGAAAAATGGCTACACCTTC. It codes for CASSATWDMKNGYTF.

This chain's CDR3 is CASSHRRDNEQFF. As DNA, the CDR3 is TGCGCCAGCAGCCACCGACGGGACAATGAGCAGTTCTTC. The chain employs TRBV4-1 and TRBJ2-1; D unclear. This CDR3 has 13 residues. From germline, CDR1 is MGHRA and CDR2 YSYEKL. Between the trimmed V and J ends, which lost 3 bases and 5 bases, there was a span of 8 bases.

The V call is TRBV18, the J call TRBJ2-7; 8 bases agree with TRBD1. The length of the CDR3 is 13 residues. V shed 4 bases, J shed 5 bases, and the junction held 4 bases outside the gene matches. CDR1 and CDR2 from the germline V gene are KGHSH and LQKENI. CDR3: CASSRDRTDEQYV. Written as DNA, the CDR3 is TGTGCCAGCTCACGGGACAGGACCGACGAGCAGTACGTC.

The chain combines TRBV7-9 with TRBJ2-5; D may be TRBD1 (6 bases). Germline assignment: CDR1 SEHNR and CDR2 FQNEAQ (reference sequence). This CDR3 spans 14 amino acids. The V and J ends lost 1 base and 5 bases respectively, with 11 bases between them. The CDR3 reads CASSLGGGGETQYF. CDR3 DNA sequence: TGTGCCAGCAGCTTAGGAGGGGGTGGGGAGACCCAGTACTTC.

This clone was seen only once. The J gene is TRBJ1-1, the V gene TRBV18; 7 bases fit TRBD1. Unmatched junction bases numbered 4, after V lost 4 bases and J lost 5 bases. The CDR3 consists of 13 residues. The germline CDR1 and CDR2 sequences are KGHSH and LQKENI. The CDR3 sequence: CASSLPGQTEAFF. In DNA form, the CDR3 reads TGTGCCAGCTCACTCCCGGGACAGACTGAAGCTTTCTTT.

The chain recombines TRBV28 with TRBJ1-2; 12 nucleotides agree with TRBD1. The CDR3 runs 13 residues. Germline V gene data show CDR1 as MDHEN and CDR2 as SYDVKM. Trimming at V came to 3 bases and at J to 10 bases, leaving 3 bases not matched to a gene. The DNA for the CDR3 is TGTGCCAGCAGTTTCCCGGGACAGGGGGCCTACACCTTC. Encoded protein: CASSFPGQGAYTF.

J is TRBJ1-5 and V is TRBV2; a possible D gene is TRBD1 (5 bases). V was cut by 2 bases and J by 11 bases, with 13 bases left in between. In germline, CDR1 is SNHLY, CDR2 FYNNEI. This CDR3 spans 13 amino acids. The CDR3 sequence: CASSELGGETQHF. Here the CDR3 DNA reads TGTGCCAGCAGTGAACTGGGGGGAGAGACCCAGCATTTT.

V usage is TRBV2 and J usage is TRBJ2-5; maybe TRBD2 (6 bases). The CDR3 extends over 15 amino acids. V lost 4 bases to trimming and J lost 5 bases, with 17 bases between them. Germline CDR1 and CDR2: SNHLY and FYNNEI. In DNA, the CDR3 is TGTGCCAGCAGTGCCCCGCTGGGCGGAGGGGAGACCCAGTACTTC. Protein: CASSAPLGGGETQYF.

The chain is built from TRBV3-1 (or the pseudogene TRBV3-2) and TRBJ2-5, with 8 nucleotides matching TRBD2. Looked up from germline, CDR1 is LGHDT and CDR2 is YNNKEL (reference sequence). The CDR3 runs 16 residues. J was trimmed by 3 bases and V by 1 base; bases with no gene match: 7. The chain's CDR3 is CASSQGPSGSKETQYF. The CDR3 bases are TGTGCCAGCAGCCAAGGTCCTAGCGGGTCGAAAGAGACCCAGTACTTC.

V usage is TRBV7-2 and J usage is TRBJ1-2; the D is unclear. Trimming removed 5 bases at V and 8 bases at J, with 18 bases between. Germline V gene data show CDR1 as SGHTA and CDR2 as FQGNSA. There are 14 residues in the CDR3. Here the CDR3 reads CASSPAEPTRGYTF. The CDR3 bases are TGTGCCAGCAGCCCAGCAGAGCCAACGCGGGGCTACACCTTC.

The V call is TRBV6-5, the J call TRBJ2-5; a possible D gene is TRBD2 (6 bases). The CDR3 runs 15 residues. The germline V gene encodes CDR1 MNHEY and CDR2 SVGAGI. V lost 6 bases and J 4 bases, leaving 18 bases between the germline ends. The CDR3 loop reads CASRDLGGIGETQYF. The CDR3 coding sequence is TGTGCCAGCAGGGATTTAGGAGGGATTGGAGAGACCCAGTACTTC.

V gene TRBV18 combines with J gene TRBJ1-1, with D hard to call. Germline V CDR1 and CDR2: KGHSH, LQKENI. The CDR3 covers 15 residues. V gave up 1 base and J gave up 0 bases, with 9 bases separating them. The CDR3 region is CASSPQGGMNTEAFF. CDR3 in DNA: TGTGCCAGCTCACCACAGGGAGGCATGAACACTGAAGCTTTCTTT. The full variable domain, completed using reference TRBV18 and TRBJ1-1, is NAGVMQNPRHLVRRRGQEARLRCSPMKGHSHVYWYRQLPEEGLKFMVYLQKENIIDESGMPKERFSAEFPKEGPSILRIQQVVRGDSAAYFCASSPQGGMNTEAFFGQGTRLTVV.

This rearrangement joins TRBV21-1 to TRBJ1-1; the table's TRBD1 call for D was not verified on the DNA. TRBV21-1 is flagged as a pseudogene. The CDR3 length is 16 residues. Here the CDR3 reads CASSKLGFSGLPEAFF. In DNA form, the CDR3 reads TGTGCCAGCAGCAAATTGGGATTTTCAGGGTTGCCTGAAGCTTTCTTT.

The rearrangement links TRBV7-3 to TRBJ2-5; the D is unclear. V was cut by 0 bases and J by 1 base, with 9 bases left in between. Germline values: CDR1 SGHTA, CDR2 FQGTGA. CDR3 length equals 15 residues. The CDR3 loop is CASSLTSGPQETQYF. The DNA for the CDR3 is TGTGCCAGCAGCTTAACGTCAGGCCCCCAAGAGACCCAGTACTTC.

A remark on this clone: The same CDR3 can be traced to other DNA sequences in this sample. This chain links TRBV10-3 with TRBJ2-3; perhaps TRBD1 as D (6 bases). CDR1 is ENHRY and CDR2 is SYGVKD in the germline V gene. This CDR3 region has 13 residues. Trimming stripped 6 bases from V and 4 bases from J, with 11 bases between. DNA of the CDR3: TGTGCCATCAGAACACAGGGCGCAGATACGCAGTATTTT. This translates into CAIRTQGADTQYF.

The CDR3 loop reads CASSNGGPHNEQFF. Written as DNA, the CDR3 is TGTGCCAGCAGTAACGGGGGACCACACAATGAGCAGTTCTTC. The genes are TRBV2 and TRBJ2-1, with D perhaps matching TRBD2 (6 bases). Germline V lookup: CDR1 SNHLY, CDR2 FYNNEI. V was shortened by 5 bases and J by 5 bases, with 13 bases between the two germline ends. CDR3 size: 14 residues.

J is TRBJ1-5 and V is TRBV5-6, with 10 nucleotides matching TRBD1. The CDR3 has 14 residues. CDR1 is SGHDT, CDR2 YYEEEE, per germline. The V gene end was trimmed by 0 bases and the J gene end by 7 bases; junction bases not matched to a gene: 1. The CDR3 here is CASSLGQGAQPQHF. The CDR3 DNA sequence: TGTGCCAGCAGCTTGGGACAGGGGGCACAGCCCCAGCATTTT.

V gene TRBV7-9 combines with J gene TRBJ2-5, with a possible D match to TRBD2 (6 bases). V lost 1 base, J lost 1 base, and 10 bases lay in between. Germline V gene sequence: CDR1 SEHNR, CDR2 FQNEAQ (reference sequence). CDR3 length: 15 amino acids. CDR3: CASSLVFGGQETQYF. The CDR3 DNA follows: TGTGCCAGCAGCTTAGTCTTCGGGGGCCAAGAGACCCAGTACTTC.

J is TRBJ1-4 and V is TRBV6-2 or TRBV6-3; maybe TRBD1 (5 bases). V dropped 6 bases and J dropped 8 bases, with 22 bases sitting between them. Germline-derived CDR1 and CDR2 are MNHEY and SVGEGT. CDR3 length equals 16 residues. The CDR3 nucleotides read TGTGCCAGCAGCCGCGGGGACGTCCGGGGCGGCGAAAAACTGTTTTTT. Its protein is CASSRGDVRGGEKLFF.

V usage is TRBV7-3 and J usage is TRBJ1-2, with 7 bases lining up with TRBD1. CDR3 length: 13 residues. Germline CDR1 and CDR2: SGHTA and FQGTGA. V lost 5 bases to trimming and J lost 8 bases; unmatched junction nucleotides: 8. CDR3 DNA: TGTGCCAGCAGCCCCACAGGGGAGCGCGGCTACACCTTC. Translation gives CASSPTGERGYTF. Combining the CDR3 with reference TRBV7-3 and TRBJ1-2 gives the whole variable domain GAGVSQTPSNKVTEKGKYVELRCDPISGHTALYWYRQSLGQGPEFLIYFQGTGAADDSGLPNDRFFAVRPEGSVSTLKIQRTERGDSAVYLCASSPTGERGYTFGSGTRLTVV.

The V and J genes are TRBV7-9 and TRBJ2-3; 12 bases align to TRBD2. There are 16 residues in the CDR3. The trim removed 5 bases at V and 2 bases at J, leaving 5 bases unmatched. Germline V gives CDR1 SEHNR, CDR2 FQNEAQ (reference sequence). The CDR3 sequence: CASSQLAGGLTDTQYF. The CDR3 region has the DNA TGTGCCAGCAGCCAACTAGCGGGGGGACTCACAGATACGCAGTATTTT.